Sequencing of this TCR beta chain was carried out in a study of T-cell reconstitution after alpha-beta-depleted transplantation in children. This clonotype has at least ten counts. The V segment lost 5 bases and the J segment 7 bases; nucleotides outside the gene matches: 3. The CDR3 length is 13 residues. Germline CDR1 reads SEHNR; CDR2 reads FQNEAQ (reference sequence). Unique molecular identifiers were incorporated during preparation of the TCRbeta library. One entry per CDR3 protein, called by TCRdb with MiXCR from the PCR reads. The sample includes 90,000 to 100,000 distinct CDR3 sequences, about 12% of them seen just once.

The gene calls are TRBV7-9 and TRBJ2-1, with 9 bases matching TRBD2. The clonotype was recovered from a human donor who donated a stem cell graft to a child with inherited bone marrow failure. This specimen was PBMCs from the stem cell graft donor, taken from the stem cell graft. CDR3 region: CASSRTSENEQFF. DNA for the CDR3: TGTGCCAGCAGCCGGACTAGCGAGAATGAGCAGTTCTTC.